This T cell receptor (beta chain) is drawn from a study of blood T cells in healthy people across ages. Study-level findings and limits: The CMV status of each donor remained undetermined, and this could have confounded shifts in expanded clonotypes. Whereas aged donors had fewer naive CD4+ cells, long-lived donors had more of them and higher diversity. Naive T cell percentage strongly correlated with TCR beta diversity.

This clonotype was detected a few times. Its antigen is currently unknown. V was pared by 6 bases and J by 10 bases, with 8 bases of the junction left unmatched. The CDR3 runs 12 residues. Germline CDR1 is MNHEY and CDR2 is SVGAGI. Isolation yielded PBMCs, at least 7 million per sample, in every case. Sample-barcoded 5' priming and a J-beta primer mix drove a second PCR of about 6 to 12 cycles. TCRdb fed the 5' RACE reads into MiXCR, producing one record per CDR3 protein. Of 710,000 or so distinct CDR3 sequences listed, 20% to 25% are singletons. The source material was blood. J is TRBJ1-2 and V is TRBV6-5, with 7 bases fitting TRBD1. This clonotype was sampled from a man between 70 and 80 years old in good health. This chain's CDR3 is CASSLQGLAYTF. For the CDR3, the DNA is TGTGCCAGCAGCCTACAGGGGTTAGCCTACACCTTC.